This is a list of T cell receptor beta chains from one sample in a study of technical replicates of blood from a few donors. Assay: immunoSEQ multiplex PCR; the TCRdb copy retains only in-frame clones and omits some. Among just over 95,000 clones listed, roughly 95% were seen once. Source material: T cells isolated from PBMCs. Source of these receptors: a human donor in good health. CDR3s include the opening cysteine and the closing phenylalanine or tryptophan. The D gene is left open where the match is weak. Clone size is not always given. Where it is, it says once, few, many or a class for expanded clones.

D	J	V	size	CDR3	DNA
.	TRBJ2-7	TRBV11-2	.	CASSPRGGGAYEQYF	TGTGCCAGCAGCCCCCGTGGAGGGGGGGCCTACGAGCAGTACTTC
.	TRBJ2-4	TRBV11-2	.	CASSLEVYVGGIQYF	TGTGCCAGCAGCTTAGAGGTCTACGTAGGGGGCATTCAGTACTTC
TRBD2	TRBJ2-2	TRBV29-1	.	CSVGGLAGGSSTGELFF	TGCAGCGTTGGGGGACTAGCGGGAGGGTCGAGCACCGGGGAGCTGTTTTTT
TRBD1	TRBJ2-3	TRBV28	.	CASSLLRDRGTDTQYF	TGTGCCAGCAGTTTATTAAGGGACAGGGGCACAGATACGCAGTATTTT
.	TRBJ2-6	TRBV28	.	CASSPYPGIRFSGANVLTF	TGTGCCAGCAGTCCCTATCCGGGGATTAGATTCTCTGGGGCCAACGTCCTGACTTTC
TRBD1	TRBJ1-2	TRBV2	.	CASPNPGTGSFYGYTF	TGTGCCAGCCCAAATCCCGGGACAGGCTCGTTCTATGGCTACACCTTC
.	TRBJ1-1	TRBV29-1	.	CSVVMNTEAFF	TGCAGCGTCGTTATGAACACTGAAGCTTTCTTT
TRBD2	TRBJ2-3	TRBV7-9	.	CASSLGAGTDTQYF	TGTGCCAGCAGCTTAGGAGCGGGGACAGATACGCAGTATTTT
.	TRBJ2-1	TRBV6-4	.	CASSEAGTYNEQFF	TGTGCCAGCAGTGAGGCAGGTACCTACAATGAGCAGTTCTTC
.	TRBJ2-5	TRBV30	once	CAWSVILETQYF	TGTGCCTGGAGTGTAATATTGGAGACCCAGTACTTC
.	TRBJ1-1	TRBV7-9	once	CASSLATFNTEAFF	TGTGCCAGCAGCTTAGCGACATTTAACACTGAAGCTTTCTTT
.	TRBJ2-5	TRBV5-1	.	CASSLEGSPGLKHHF	TGCGCCAGCAGCTTGGAGGGTTCACCGGGACTCAAACATCACTTC
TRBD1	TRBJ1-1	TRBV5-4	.	CASSPLQGAHTEAFF	TGTGCCAGCAGTCCGTTACAGGGGGCCCACACTGAAGCTTTCTTT
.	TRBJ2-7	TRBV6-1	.	CASSDRRAAGLSSYEQYF	TGTGCCAGCAGTGATCGAAGAGCGGCTGGCCTGAGCTCCTACGAGCAGTACTTC
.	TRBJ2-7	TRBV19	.	CASSIERTDYEQYF	TGTGCCAGTAGTATAGAAAGGACAGACTACGAGCAGTACTTC
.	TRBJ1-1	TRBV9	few	CASSAQTNRRPEAFF	TGTGCCAGCAGCGCCCAAACCAACAGGAGACCTGAAGCTTTCTTT
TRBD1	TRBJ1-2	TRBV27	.	CASTLLAGGNYGYTF	TGTGCCAGCACCCTTCTGGCAGGGGGAAACTATGGCTACACCTTC
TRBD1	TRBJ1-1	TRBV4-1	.	CASSLQGAFTEAFF	TGCGCCAGCAGTCTTCAGGGGGCATTTACTGAAGCTTTCTTT
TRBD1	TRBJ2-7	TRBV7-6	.	CASSSGTGLLEQYF	TGTGCCAGCAGCTCCGGGACAGGGCTACTCGAGCAGTACTTC
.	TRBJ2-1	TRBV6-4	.	CASSRDSNNEQFF	TGTGCCAGCAGCCGGGATTCCAACAATGAGCAGTTCTTC
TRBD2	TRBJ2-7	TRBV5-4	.	CASSLTSGSSYEQYF	TGTGCCAGCAGCTTGACTAGCGGGAGCTCCTACGAGCAGTACTTC
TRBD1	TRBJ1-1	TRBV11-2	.	CASSRQGLNTEAFF	TGTGCCAGCAGTAGACAGGGTCTGAACACTGAAGCTTTCTTT
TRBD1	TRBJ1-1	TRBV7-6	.	CASSLAPQGQAEAFF	TGTGCCAGCAGCTTAGCGCCCCAGGGACAGGCTGAAGCTTTCTTT
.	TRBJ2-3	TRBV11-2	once	CASSTHPTKLSTDTQYF	TGTGCCAGCAGCACCCACCCCACCAAACTCAGCACAGATACGCAGTATTTT
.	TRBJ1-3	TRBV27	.	CASSRVPGNTIYF	TGTGCCAGCAGCAGGGTTCCAGGAAACACCATATATTTT
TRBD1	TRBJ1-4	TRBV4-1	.	CASSISTGGIEKLFF	TGCGCCAGCAGCATATCGACAGGGGGCATTGAAAAACTGTTTTTT
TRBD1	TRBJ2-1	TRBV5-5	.	CASSAVDRAYNEQFF	TGTGCCAGCAGTGCAGTTGACAGGGCCTACAATGAGCAGTTCTTC
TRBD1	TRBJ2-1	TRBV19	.	CASSRTGGVLLLRYEQFF	TGTGCCAGTAGCCGGACAGGGGGCGTCCTCCTTTTAAGGTATGAGCAGTTCTTC
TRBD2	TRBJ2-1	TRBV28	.	CASSGLAGPFSYNEQFF	TGTGCCAGCAGTGGACTAGCGGGGCCATTCTCCTACAATGAGCAGTTCTTC
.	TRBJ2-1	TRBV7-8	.	CASSFGGSSYNEQFF	TGTGCCAGCAGCTTTGGTGGTAGCTCCTACAATGAGCAGTTCTTC
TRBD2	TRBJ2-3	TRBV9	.	CASSVEHSGSTDTQYF	TGTGCCAGCAGCGTAGAACATAGCGGGAGCACAGATACGCAGTATTTT
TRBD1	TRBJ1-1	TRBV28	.	CASSFSTGSTEAFF	TGTGCCAGCAGCTTCTCGACAGGGAGCACTGAAGCTTTCTTT
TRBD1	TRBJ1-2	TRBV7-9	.	CASSFGTDHGYTF	TGTGCCAGCAGCTTCGGGACAGACCATGGCTACACCTTC
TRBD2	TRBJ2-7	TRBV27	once	CASSTLPGLASHEQYF	TGTGCCAGCAGCACCCTCCCGGGACTAGCCTCGCACGAGCAGTACTTC
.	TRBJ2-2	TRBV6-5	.	CASRSVPGELFF	TGTGCCAGCAGATCAGTCCCCGGGGAGCTGTTTTTT
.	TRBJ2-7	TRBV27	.	CASSRDNRYEQYF	TGTGCCAGCAGTAGGGACAACCGCTACGAGCAGTACTTC
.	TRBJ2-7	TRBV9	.	CASSVMPGGGEQYF	TGTGCCAGCAGCGTTATGCCGGGGGGCGGCGAGCAGTACTTC
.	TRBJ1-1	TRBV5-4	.	CASSQDPAIQVNTEAFF	TGTGCCAGCAGCCAAGATCCCGCCATACAGGTTAACACTGAAGCTTTCTTT
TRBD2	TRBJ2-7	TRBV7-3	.	CASSLGGGGAGEQYF	TGTGCCAGCAGCTTGGGAGGCGGGGGGGCAGGAGAGCAGTACTTC
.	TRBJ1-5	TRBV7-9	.	CASSQTNGGGPQPQHF	TGTGCCAGCAGCCAAACTAATGGGGGGGGCCCTCAGCCCCAGCATTTT
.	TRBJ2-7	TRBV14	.	CASSQDLREQYF	TGTGCCAGCAGCCAAGATCTCCGGGAGCAGTACTTC
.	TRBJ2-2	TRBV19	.	CASSIRAGELFF	TGTGCCAGTAGTATCAGGGCCGGGGAGCTGTTTTTT
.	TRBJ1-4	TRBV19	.	CASSTQTTNEKLFF	TGTGCCAGTAGTACGCAGACTACTAATGAAAAACTGTTTTTT
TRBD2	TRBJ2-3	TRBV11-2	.	CASSFGLAEDTQYF	TGTGCCAGCAGCTTCGGACTAGCTGAAGATACGCAGTATTTT
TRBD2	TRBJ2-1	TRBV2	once	CASMEGRTSGSFRRTAEQFF	TGTGCCAGCATGGAGGGAAGGACTAGCGGGAGTTTTAGGCGTACCGCTGAGCAGTTCTTC
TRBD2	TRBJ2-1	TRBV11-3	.	CASSLGASGSFYNEQFF	TGTGCCAGCAGCTTAGGGGCTAGCGGGAGCTTCTACAATGAGCAGTTCTTC
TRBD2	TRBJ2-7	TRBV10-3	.	CAINGGTSGSGAYEQYF	TGTGCCATCAACGGGGGGACTAGCGGGAGTGGTGCCTACGAGCAGTACTTC
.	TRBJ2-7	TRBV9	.	CASSVGGGGYEQYF	TGTGCCAGCAGCGTAGGAGGGGGTGGCTACGAGCAGTACTTC
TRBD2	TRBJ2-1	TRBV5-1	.	CASSSIPGTSRSSYNEQFF	TGCGCCAGCAGCAGTATACCCGGGACTAGTCGGAGCTCCTACAATGAGCAGTTCTTC